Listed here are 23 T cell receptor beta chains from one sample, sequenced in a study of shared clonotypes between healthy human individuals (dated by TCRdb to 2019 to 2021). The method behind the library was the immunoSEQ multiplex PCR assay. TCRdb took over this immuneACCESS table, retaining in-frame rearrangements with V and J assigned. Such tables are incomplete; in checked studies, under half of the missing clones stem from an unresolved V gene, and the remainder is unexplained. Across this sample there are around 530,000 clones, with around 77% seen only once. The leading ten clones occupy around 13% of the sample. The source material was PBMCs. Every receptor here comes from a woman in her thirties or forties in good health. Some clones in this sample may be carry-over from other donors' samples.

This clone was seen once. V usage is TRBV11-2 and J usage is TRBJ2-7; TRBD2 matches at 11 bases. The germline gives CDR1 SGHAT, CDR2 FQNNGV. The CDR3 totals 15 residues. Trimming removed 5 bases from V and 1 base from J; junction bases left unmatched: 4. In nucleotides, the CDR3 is TGTGCCAGCAGCGTCTGGACTAGCGGGTCCTACGAGCAGTACTTC. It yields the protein CASSVWTSGSYEQYF.

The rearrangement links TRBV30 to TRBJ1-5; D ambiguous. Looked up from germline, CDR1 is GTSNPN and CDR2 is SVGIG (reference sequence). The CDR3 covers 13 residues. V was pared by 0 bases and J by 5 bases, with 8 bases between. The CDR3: CAWSVEGHQPQHF. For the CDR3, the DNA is TGTGCCTGGAGTGTAGAGGGCCATCAGCCCCAGCATTTT. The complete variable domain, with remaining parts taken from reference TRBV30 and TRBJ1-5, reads SQTIHQWPATLVQPVGSPLSLECTVEGTSNPNLYWYRQAAGRGLQLLFYSVGIGQISSEVPQNLSASRPQDRQFILSSKKLLLSDSGFYLCAWSVEGHQPQHFGDGTRLSIL.

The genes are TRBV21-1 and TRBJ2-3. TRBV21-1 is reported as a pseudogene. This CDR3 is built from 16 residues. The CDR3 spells CASSKGGLPWPDTQYF. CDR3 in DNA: TGTGCCAGCAGCAAAGGGGGTCTACCCTGGCCAGATACGCAGTATTTT.

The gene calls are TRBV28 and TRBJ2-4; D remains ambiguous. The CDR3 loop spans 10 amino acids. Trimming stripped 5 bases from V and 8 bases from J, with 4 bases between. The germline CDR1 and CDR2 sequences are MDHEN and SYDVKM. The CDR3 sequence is CASSNYIQYF. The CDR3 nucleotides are TGTGCCAGCAGTAATTACATTCAGTACTTC.

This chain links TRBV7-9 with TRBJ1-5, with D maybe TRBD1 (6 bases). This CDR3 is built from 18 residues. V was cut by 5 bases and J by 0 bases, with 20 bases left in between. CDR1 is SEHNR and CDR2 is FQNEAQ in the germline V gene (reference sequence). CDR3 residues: CASSTTGTVDNSNQPQHF. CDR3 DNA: TGTGCCAGCAGCACCACAGGGACGGTAGACAATAGCAATCAGCCCCAGCATTTT.

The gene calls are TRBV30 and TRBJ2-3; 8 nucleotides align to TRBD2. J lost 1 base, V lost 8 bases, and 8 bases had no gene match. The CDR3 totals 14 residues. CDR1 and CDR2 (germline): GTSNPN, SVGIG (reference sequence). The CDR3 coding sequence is TGTGCCAGGGGGGGACTAGGGGGCACAGATACGCAGTATTTT. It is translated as CARGGLGGTDTQYF.

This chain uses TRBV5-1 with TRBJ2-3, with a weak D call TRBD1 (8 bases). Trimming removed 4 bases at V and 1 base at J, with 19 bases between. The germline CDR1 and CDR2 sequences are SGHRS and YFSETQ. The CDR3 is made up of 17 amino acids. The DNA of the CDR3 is TGCGCCAGCAGCGTATACAGGGGGGGAATAGGCACAGATACGCAGTATTTT. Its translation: CASSVYRGGIGTDTQYF. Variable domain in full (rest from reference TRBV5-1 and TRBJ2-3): KAGVTQTPRYLIKTRGQQVTLSCSPISGHRSVSWYQQTPGQGLQFLFEYFSETQRNKGNFPGRFSGRQFSNSRSEMNVSTLELGDSALYLCASSVYRGGIGTDTQYFGPGTRLTVL.

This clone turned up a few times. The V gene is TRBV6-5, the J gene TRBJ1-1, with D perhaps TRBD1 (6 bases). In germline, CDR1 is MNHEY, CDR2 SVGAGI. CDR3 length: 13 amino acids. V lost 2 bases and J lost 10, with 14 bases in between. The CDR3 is CASSYSRGSRAFF. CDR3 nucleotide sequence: TGTGCCAGCAGTTACAGCAGGGGCTCGAGAGCTTTCTTT.

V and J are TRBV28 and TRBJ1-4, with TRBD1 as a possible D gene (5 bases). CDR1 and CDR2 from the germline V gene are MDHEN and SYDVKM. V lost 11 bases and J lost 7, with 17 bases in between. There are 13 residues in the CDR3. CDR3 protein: CAASGGNVEKLFF. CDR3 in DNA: TGTGCCGCTTCGGGGGGGAATGTTGAAAAACTGTTTTTT.

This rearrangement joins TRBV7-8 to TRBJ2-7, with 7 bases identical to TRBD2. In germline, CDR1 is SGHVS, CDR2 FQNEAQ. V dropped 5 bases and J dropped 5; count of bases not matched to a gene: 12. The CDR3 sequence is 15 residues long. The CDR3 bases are TGTGCCAGCAGCGTAACGATACTAGCGATGGACGAGCAGTACTTC. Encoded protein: CASSVTILAMDEQYF.

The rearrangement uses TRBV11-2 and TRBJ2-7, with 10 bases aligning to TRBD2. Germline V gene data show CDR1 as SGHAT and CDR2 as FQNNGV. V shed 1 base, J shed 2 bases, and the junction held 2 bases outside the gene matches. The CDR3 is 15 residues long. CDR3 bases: TGTGCCAGCAGCTTAGGACTAGCGGGCACCTACGAGCAGTACTTC. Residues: CASSLGLAGTYEQYF.

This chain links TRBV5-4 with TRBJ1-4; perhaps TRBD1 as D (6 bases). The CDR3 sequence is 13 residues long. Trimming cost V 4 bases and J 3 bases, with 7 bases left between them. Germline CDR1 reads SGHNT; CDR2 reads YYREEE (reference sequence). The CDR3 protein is CASSHRANEKLFF. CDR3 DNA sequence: TGTGCCAGCAGCCACAGGGCTAATGAAAAACTGTTTTTT.

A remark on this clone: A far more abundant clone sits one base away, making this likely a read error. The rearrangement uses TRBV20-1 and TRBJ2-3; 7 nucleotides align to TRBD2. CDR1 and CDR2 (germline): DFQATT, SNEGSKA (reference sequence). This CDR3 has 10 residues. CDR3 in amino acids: CSLATSLQYF. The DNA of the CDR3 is TGCAGCCTGGCGACTAGCTTGCAGTATTTT.

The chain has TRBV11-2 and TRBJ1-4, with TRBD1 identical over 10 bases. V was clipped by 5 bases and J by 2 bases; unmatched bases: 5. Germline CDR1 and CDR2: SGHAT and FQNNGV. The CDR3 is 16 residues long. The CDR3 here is CASSPGQGVTNEKLFF. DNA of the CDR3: TGTGCCAGCAGCCCCGGACAGGGGGTGACTAATGAAAAACTGTTTTTT.

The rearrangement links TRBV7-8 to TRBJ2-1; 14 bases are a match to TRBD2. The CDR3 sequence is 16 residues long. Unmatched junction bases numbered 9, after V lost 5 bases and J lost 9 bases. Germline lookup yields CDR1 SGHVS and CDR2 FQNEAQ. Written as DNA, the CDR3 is TGTGCCAGCAGCCACGACGGGACTAGCGGGAGTGTTGAGCAGTTCTTC. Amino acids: CASSHDGTSGSVEQFF. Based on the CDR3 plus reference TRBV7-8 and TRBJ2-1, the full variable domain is GAGVSQSPRYKVAKRGQDVALRCDPISGHVSLFWYQQALGQGPEFLTYFQNEAQLDKSGLPSDRFFAERPEGSVSTLKIQRTQQEDSAVYLCASSHDGTSGSVEQFFGPGTRLTVL.

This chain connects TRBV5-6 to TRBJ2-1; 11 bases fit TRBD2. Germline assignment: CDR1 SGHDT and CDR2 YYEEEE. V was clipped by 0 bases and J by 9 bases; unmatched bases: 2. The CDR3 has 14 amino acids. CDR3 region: CASSLAGLAGEQFF. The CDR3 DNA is TGTGCCAGCAGCTTGGCCGGACTAGCGGGTGAGCAGTTCTTC.

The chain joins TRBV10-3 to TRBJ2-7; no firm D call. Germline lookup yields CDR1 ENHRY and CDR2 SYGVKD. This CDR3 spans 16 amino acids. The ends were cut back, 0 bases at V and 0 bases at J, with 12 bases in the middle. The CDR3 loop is CAISESWTRSSYEQYF. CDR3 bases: TGTGCCATCAGTGAGTCGTGGACGAGGAGCTCCTACGAGCAGTACTTC.

DNA for the CDR3: TGTGCCAGCTCCCAGGGAGGGAGGGCTAGGATTTACGAGCAGTACTTC. The encoded protein is CASSQGGRARIYEQYF. The rearrangement uses TRBV5-4 and TRBJ2-7, with 7 bases that match TRBD2. Germline values: CDR1 SGHNT, CDR2 YYREEE (reference sequence). V gave up 7 bases and J gave up 4 bases; unmatched junction bases: 17. The CDR3 has 16 residues. Together with reference TRBV5-4 and TRBJ2-7, the CDR3 gives the full variable domain: ETGVTQSPTHLIKTRGQQVTLRCSSQSGHNTVSWYQQALGQGPQFIFQYYREEENGRGNFPPRFSGLQFPNYSSELNVNALELDDSALYLCASSQGGRARIYEQYFGPGTRLTVT.

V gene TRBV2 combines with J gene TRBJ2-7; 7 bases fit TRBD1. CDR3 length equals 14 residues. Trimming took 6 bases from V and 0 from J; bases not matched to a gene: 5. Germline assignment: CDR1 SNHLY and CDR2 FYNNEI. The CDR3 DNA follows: TGTGCCAGCAGAGCCGGGACAGTCTCCTACGAGCAGTACTTC. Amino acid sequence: CASRAGTVSYEQYF.

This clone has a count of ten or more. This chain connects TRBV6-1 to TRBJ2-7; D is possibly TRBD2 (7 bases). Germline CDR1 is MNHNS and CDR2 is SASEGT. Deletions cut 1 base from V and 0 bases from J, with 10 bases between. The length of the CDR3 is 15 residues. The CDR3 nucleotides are TGTGCCAGCAGTGAAGAGGGGGGGAGCTCCTACGAGCAGTACTTC. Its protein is CASSEEGGSSYEQYF.

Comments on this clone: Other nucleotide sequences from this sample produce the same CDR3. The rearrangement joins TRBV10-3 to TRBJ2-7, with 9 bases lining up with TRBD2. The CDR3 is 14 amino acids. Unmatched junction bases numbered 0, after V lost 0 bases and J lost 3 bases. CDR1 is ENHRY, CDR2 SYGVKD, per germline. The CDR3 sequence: CAISESSGGYEQYF. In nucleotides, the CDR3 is TGTGCCATCAGTGAGTCTAGCGGGGGCTACGAGCAGTACTTC.

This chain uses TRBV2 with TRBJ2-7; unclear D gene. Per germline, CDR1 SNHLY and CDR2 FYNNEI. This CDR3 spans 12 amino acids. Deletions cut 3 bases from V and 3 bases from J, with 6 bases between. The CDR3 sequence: CASSDRYYEQYF. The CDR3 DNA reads TGTGCCAGCAGTGACAGGTACTACGAGCAGTACTTC.

CDR3 nucleotides: TGTGCCACCAGCACCGGGACCGACTTGGGGGGCTACACCTTC. It yields the protein CATSTGTDLGGYTF. The J gene is TRBJ1-2, the V gene TRBV15; perhaps TRBD1 as D (5 bases). CDR3 length: 14 residues. CDR1 LNHNV and CDR2 YYDKDF come from the germline V gene (reference sequence). V was clipped by 4 bases and J by 8 bases, with 17 bases between them. Drawing the rest from reference TRBV15 and TRBJ1-2, the complete variable domain is DAMVIQNPRYQVTQFGKPVTLSCSQTLNHNVMYWYQQKSSQAPKLLFHYYDKDFNNEADTPDNFQSRRPNTSFCFLDIRSPGLGDTAMYLCATSTGTDLGGYTFGSGTRLTVV.